What follows are 16 T cell receptor beta chains derived from one specimen sequenced in a study of naive and memory T cell subsets. The library had UMIs added by 3' ligation of an oligonucleotide to TCR cDNA. The SP2 primer and nested alpha and beta constant region primers amplified ligated cDNA in four rounds. MiXCR, run by TCRdb on the 5' RACE reads, gives a single entry per CDR3 protein. The data contain about 62,000 distinct CDR3 sequences, approximately 8% of them seen just once; the ten biggest clones take up 15% to 20%. The receptors originated from a female donor in good health.

This clonotype was counted at least ten times. This rearrangement joins TRBV7-9 to TRBJ1-4; the D is unclear. Germline CDR1 reads SEHNR; CDR2 reads FQNEAQ (reference sequence). CDR3 length: 15 residues. V gave up 5 bases and J gave up 3 bases, with 13 bases separating them. The DNA of the CDR3 is TGTGCCAGCAGCCCTCCGGGCGTGTCTAATGAAAAACTGTTTTTT. This encodes CASSPPGVSNEKLFF.

This clonotype has a count of ten or more. The chain employs TRBV12-3 or TRBV12-4 and TRBJ1-1; no clear D. CDR3 length: 13 residues. Deletions cut 6 bases from V and 1 base from J, with 9 bases between. CDR3 residues: CASSPVGNTEAFF. The DNA for the CDR3 is TGTGCCAGCAGCCCCGTGGGGAACACTGAAGCTTTCTTT.

Concerning this clonotype: An end of the junction does not agree with germline; a read error may underlie this. The gene calls are TRBV28 and TRBJ1-5; D not resolved. This CDR3 contains 14 residues. Germline loops: CDR1 MDHEN, CDR2 SYDVKM. The CDR3 spells CASTFSYYNQPQRF. The DNA for the CDR3 is TGTGCCAGCACCTTTTCTTACTACAATCAGCCCCAGCGTTTT.

The chain uses TRBV27 and TRBJ2-6, with 8 positions matching TRBD1. The CDR3 length is 18 residues. Germline trimming cut 8 bases from V and 0 bases from J; bases unmatched to any gene: 12. Germline V gives CDR1 MNHEY, CDR2 SMNVEV (reference sequence). The CDR3 is CASLGPGQAVSGANVLTF. The CDR3 coding sequence is TGTGCCAGCCTTGGCCCGGGACAGGCGGTCTCTGGGGCCAACGTCCTGACTTTC.

This clonotype turned up a few times. The chain is built from TRBV7-8 and TRBJ2-2; D is undetermined. Trimming took off 4 bases at V and 4 bases at J, with 13 bases between the two ends. The CDR3 is 15 residues long. Germline V lookup: CDR1 SGHVS, CDR2 FQNEAQ. In nucleotides, the CDR3 is TGTGCCAGCAGCTCGACAAAGACGGGCACCGGGGAGCTGTTTTTT. It encodes CASSSTKTGTGELFF.

This clonotype has a count of ten or more. V usage is TRBV12-3 or TRBV12-4 and J usage is TRBJ2-7; D not resolved. V was trimmed by 0 bases and J by 3 bases, leaving 9 bases between them. The CDR3 has 14 amino acids. CDR3 DNA sequence: TGTGCCAGCAGTTTAGCGGTGGGAAACTACGAGCAGTACTTC. Protein sequence: CASSLAVGNYEQYF.

The genes are TRBV28 and TRBJ2-2; 8 bases agree with TRBD1. The CDR3 runs to 15 residues. Trimming took 3 bases from V and 6 from J; bases not matched to a gene: 6. Germline lookup yields CDR1 MDHEN and CDR2 SYDVKM. CDR3 coding DNA: TGTGCCAGCAGTTTGTTGGACAGGGACGCCGGGGAGCTGTTTTTT. As protein: CASSLLDRDAGELFF.

This clonotype showed up just a few times. The rearrangement uses TRBV6-5 and TRBJ2-7, with D unresolved. Trimming pared 2 bases from V and 2 bases from J, leaving 7 bases between. CDR3 length: 13 amino acids. The germline V gene has CDR1 MNHEY and CDR2 SVGAGI. The DNA of the CDR3 is TGTGCCAGCAGTTACCCAGGCACCTACGAGCAGTACTTC. Protein: CASSYPGTYEQYF.

The chain combines TRBV5-1 with TRBJ2-3, with 10 nucleotides matching TRBD2. Per germline, CDR1 SGHRS and CDR2 YFSETQ. With V trimmed by 0 bases and J by 2 bases, 9 bases remained unmatched. This CDR3 has 18 residues. The CDR3 bases are TGCGCCAGCAGCTTGGGGCCTAGCGGGGGTTATAACACAGATACGCAGTATTTT. Its protein is CASSLGPSGGYNTDTQYF.

This clonotype was seen a handful of times. This rearrangement joins TRBV12-3 or TRBV12-4 to TRBJ1-1; D not resolved. Trimming pared 1 base from V and 3 bases from J, leaving 9 bases between. This CDR3 has 14 residues. CDR3 amino acids: CASSLGAGHTEAFF. The CDR3 region has the DNA TGTGCCAGCAGTTTAGGAGCTGGGCACACTGAAGCTTTCTTT.

In its sample, this clonotype was seen many times. This CDR3 reads CSAESGAGTEAFF. The CDR3 bases are TGCAGTGCTGAGTCAGGGGCAGGGACTGAAGCTTTCTTT. This chain connects TRBV20-1 to TRBJ1-1; TRBD1 is a possible D gene (6 bases). The CDR3 is 13 amino acids. Trimming took off 5 bases at V and 5 bases at J, with 15 bases between the two ends. Per germline, CDR1 DFQATT and CDR2 SNEGSKA (reference sequence).

This clonotype is medium-sized. The chain links TRBV12-3 or TRBV12-4 to TRBJ1-2; 7 nucleotides align to TRBD1. The CDR3 is made up of 17 amino acids. V trimming: 1 base; J trimming: 4 bases; junction bases outside the gene matches: 12. DNA for the CDR3: TGTGCCAGCAGTTTAGGTCGGACAGGAGTCGCCTCCTATGGCTACACCTTC. It specifies CASSLGRTGVASYGYTF.

This clonotype was observed a few times. The genes are TRBV5-1 and TRBJ1-3; D is undetermined. Deletions cut 1 base from V and 2 bases from J, with 10 bases between. The CDR3 covers 15 residues. In germline, CDR1 is SGHRS, CDR2 YFSETQ. Here the CDR3 DNA reads TGCGCCAGCAGCTTGAACCTGGCGGCTGGAAACACCATATATTTT. The encoded protein is CASSLNLAAGNTIYF. Variable domain in full (rest from reference TRBV5-1 and TRBJ1-3): KAGVTQTPRYLIKTRGQQVTLSCSPISGHRSVSWYQQTPGQGLQFLFEYFSETQRNKGNFPGRFSGRQFSNSRSEMNVSTLELGDSALYLCASSLNLAAGNTIYFGEGSWLTVV.

CDR3 region: CASSPRTFSGSGTEQFF. The CDR3 DNA sequence: TGTGCCAGCTCACCCCGCACCTTTAGCGGGAGCGGGACTGAGCAGTTCTTC. The chain carries TRBV18 and TRBJ2-1; 9 nucleotides align to TRBD2. Germline V gene lookup returns CDR1 KGHSH and CDR2 LQKENI. The J segment lost 9 bases and the V segment lost 3 bases, leaving 15 bases of the junction unmatched. The CDR3 covers 17 residues.

This clonotype appeared a single time. J is TRBJ2-1 and V is TRBV18; 15 bases agree with TRBD2. The CDR3 sequence is 16 residues long. Germline-derived CDR1 and CDR2 are KGHSH and LQKENI. Trimming at V came to 4 bases and at J to 8 bases, leaving 6 bases not matched to a gene. The CDR3 DNA sequence: TGTGCCAGCTCACGGACTAGCGGGAGGGCCGCGGATGAGCAGTTCTTC. Protein product: CASSRTSGRAADEQFF.

The gene calls are TRBV13 and TRBJ2-3; D perhaps matches TRBD2 (6 bases). V lost 5 bases to trimming and J lost 11 bases, with 20 bases between them. CDR1 PRHDT and CDR2 FYEKMQ come from the germline V gene (reference sequence). The length of the CDR3 is 14 residues. The CDR3 DNA reads TGTGCCAGCAGCCTCCCGACTAGGCGGGTGGGGCAGTATTTT. Its protein product is CASSLPTRRVGQYF. The full variable domain, with the rest looked up from reference TRBV13 and TRBJ2-3, is AAGVIQSPRHLIKEKRETATLKCYPIPRHDTVYWYQQGPGQDPQFLISFYEKMQSDKGSIPDRFSAQQFSDYHSELNMSSLELGDSALYFCASSLPTRRVGQYFGPGTRLTVL.